This T cell receptor beta chain was found in a study of blood T cell repertoires in COVID-19. J lost 5 bases, V lost 4 bases, and 5 bases had no gene match. CDR3 size: 13 residues. CDR1 and CDR2 (germline): SGHDT, YYEEEE. Data came from immunoSEQ multiplex PCR; TCRdb stores just in-frame clones and leaves some out. Of under 65,000 clones in the sample, more than 60% were seen once. The chain combines TRBV5-6 with TRBJ1-1; TRBD1 agrees at 7 bases. The receptor's source is a woman aged 65 to 85 with acute or convalescent COVID-19. The sample was peripheral blood. The CDR3 sequence: CASSNRGETEAFF. In DNA form, the CDR3 reads TGTGCCAGCAGCAACAGGGGTGAGACTGAAGCTTTCTTT.